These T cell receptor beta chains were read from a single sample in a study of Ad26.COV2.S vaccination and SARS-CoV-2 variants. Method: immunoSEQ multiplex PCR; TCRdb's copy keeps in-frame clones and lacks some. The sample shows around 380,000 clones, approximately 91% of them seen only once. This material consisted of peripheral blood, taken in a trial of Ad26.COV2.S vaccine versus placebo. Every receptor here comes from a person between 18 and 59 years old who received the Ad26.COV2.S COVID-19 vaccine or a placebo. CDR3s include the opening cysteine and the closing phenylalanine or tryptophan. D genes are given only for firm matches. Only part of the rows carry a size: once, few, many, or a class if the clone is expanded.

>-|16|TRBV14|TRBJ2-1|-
TGTGCCAGCAGCCAAGCCTGGGGGGCCTCCTACAATGAGCAGTTCTTC
CASSQAWGASYNEQFF
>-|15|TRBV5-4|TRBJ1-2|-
TGTGCCAGCTCCCTCTCTACAGGTTCTAACTATGGCTACACCTTC
CASSLSTGSNYGYTF
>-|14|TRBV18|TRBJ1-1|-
TGTGCCAGCTCACCAGCTTACGGGCGCACTGAAGCTTTCTTT
CASSPAYGRTEAFF
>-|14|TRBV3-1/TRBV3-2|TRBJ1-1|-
TGTGCCAGCAGCCAATTATCCGGGGGGGCTGAAGCTTTCTTT
CASSQLSGGAEAFF
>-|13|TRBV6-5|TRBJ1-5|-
TGTGCCAGCAGTTCGCAGGGTACCCAGCCCCAGCATTTT
CASSSQGTQPQHF
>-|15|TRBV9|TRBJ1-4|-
TGTGCCAGCAGCGAAACACAGGGTTCTAGTGAAAAACTGTTTTTT
CASSETQGSSEKLFF
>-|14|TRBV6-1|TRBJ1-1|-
TGTGCCAGCAGACCCAAAGGCGTACGGACTGAAGCTTTCTTT
CASRPKGVRTEAFF
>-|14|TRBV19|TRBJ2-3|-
TGTGCCAGTAGTATCGGTACGGGACTCAGGACGCAGTATTTT
CASSIGTGLRTQYF
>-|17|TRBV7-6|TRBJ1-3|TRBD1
TGTGCCAGCAGCGACCGACAGGGTCTTTCTCCTGGAAACACCATATATTTT
CASSDRQGLSPGNTIYF
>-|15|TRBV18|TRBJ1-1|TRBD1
TGTGCCAGCTCACCGGATGGACAGGGGGCATCTGAAGCTTTCTTT
CASSPDGQGASEAFF
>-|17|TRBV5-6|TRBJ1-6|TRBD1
TGTGCCAGCAGCGGGAACAGGGGGTCAACGTATAATTCACCCCTCCACTTT
CASSGNRGSTYNSPLHF
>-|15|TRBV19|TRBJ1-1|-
TGTGCCAGTAGTGTTTGGGGTGGTGGGAACACTGAAGCTTTCTTT
CASSVWGGGNTEAFF
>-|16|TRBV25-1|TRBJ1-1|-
TGTGCCAGCAGTGAATATTTTGCAGATCCGAACACTGAAGCTTTCTTT
CASSEYFADPNTEAFF
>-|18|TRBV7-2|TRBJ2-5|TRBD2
TGTGCCAGCAGCTTAGACATCCTATCTAGCGGACCTCAAGAGACCCAGTACTTC
CASSLDILSSGPQETQYF
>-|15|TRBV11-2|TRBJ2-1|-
TGTGCCAGCACGAGGAGGGACCTCGGTCACAATGAGCAGTTCTTC
CASTRRDLGHNEQFF
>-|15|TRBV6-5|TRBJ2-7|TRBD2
TGTGCCAGCAGCAGCGGGGGGGCCACCTCCTACGAGCAGTACTTC
CASSSGGATSYEQYF
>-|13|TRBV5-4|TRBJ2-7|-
TGTGCCAGCGGAAAGACGGGTTCCTACGAGCAGTACTTC
CASGKTGSYEQYF
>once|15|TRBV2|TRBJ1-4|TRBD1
TGTGCCAGCAAGTACCGTGAGGGGGCAAGTGAAAAACTGTTTTTT
CASKYREGASEKLFF
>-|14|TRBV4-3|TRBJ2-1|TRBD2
TGCGCCAGCAGCCAAAGCGGGGGGGCCAATGAGCAGTTCTTC
CASSQSGGANEQFF
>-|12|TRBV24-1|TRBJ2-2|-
TGTGCCACCAGTGATTTTACCGGGGAGCTGTTTTTT
CATSDFTGELFF
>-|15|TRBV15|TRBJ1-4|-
TGTGCCACCAGCAGAGATCCTGCAACTAATGAAAAACTGTTTTTT
CATSRDPATNEKLFF
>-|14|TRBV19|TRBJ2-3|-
TGTGCCAGTAAGCCCCAACCTAGCACAGATACGCAGTATTTT
CASKPQPSTDTQYF
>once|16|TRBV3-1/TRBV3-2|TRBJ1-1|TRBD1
TGTGCCAGCAGCCAAGGATCCCCCGGGACAGGGTTGTCAGCTTTCTTT
CASSQGSPGTGLSAFF
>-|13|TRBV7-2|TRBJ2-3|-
TGTGCCAGCAGCAGGGGCCCGGCGGATACGCAGTATTTT
CASSRGPADTQYF
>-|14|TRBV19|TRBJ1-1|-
TGTGCCAGTAAAGGGGCGGGGAGATCCTCTGAAGCTTTCTTT
CASKGAGRSSEAFF
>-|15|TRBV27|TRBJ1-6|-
TGTGCCAGCAGTTTATCTGGGGCTCGTAATTCACCCCTCCACTTT
CASSLSGARNSPLHF
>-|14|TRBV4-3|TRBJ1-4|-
TGCGCCAGCAGCCAAGCCGGGCAGGGAGCAAAACTGTTTTTT
CASSQAGQGAKLFF
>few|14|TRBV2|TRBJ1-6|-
TGTGCCAGCAGTGCAGTTGAAGGGAATTCACCCCTCCACTTT
CASSAVEGNSPLHF
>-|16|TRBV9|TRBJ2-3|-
TGTGCCAGCAGCGTAGAAAGGAGTTTGGGCACAGATACGCAGTATTTT
CASSVERSLGTDTQYF
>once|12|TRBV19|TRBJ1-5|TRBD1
TGTGCCAGTTTACAGGGGAATCAGCCCCAGCATTTT
CASLQGNQPQHF
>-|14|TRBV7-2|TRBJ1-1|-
TGTGCCAGCAGCTTAGTCTCGGGGAACACTGAAGCTTTCTTT
CASSLVSGNTEAFF
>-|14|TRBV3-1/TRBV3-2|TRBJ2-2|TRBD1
TGTGCCAGCAGCCTCGGGACAGACACCGGGGAGCTGTTTTTT
CASSLGTDTGELFF
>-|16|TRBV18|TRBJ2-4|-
TGTGCCAGCTCACCGAAGGCGACCACAGCCAAAAACATTCAGTACTTC
CASSPKATTAKNIQYF
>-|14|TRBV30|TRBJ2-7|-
TGTGCCTGGAGTTTTCCGACAGGATACTACGAGCAGTACTTC
CAWSFPTGYYEQYF
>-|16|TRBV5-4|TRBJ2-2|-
TGTGCCAGCACCACCGTGGGGGGGCTCGGCACCGGGGAGCTGTTTTTT
CASTTVGGLGTGELFF
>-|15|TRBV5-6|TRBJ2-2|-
TGTGCCAGCAGCTTTATAACCTGGAACACCGGGGAGCTGTTTTTT
CASSFITWNTGELFF
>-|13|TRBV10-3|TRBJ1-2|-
TGTGCCATCAGGACAGATACTAACTATGGCTACACCTTC
CAIRTDTNYGYTF
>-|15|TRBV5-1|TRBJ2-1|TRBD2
TGCGCCAGCAGCTTAAGCGGGGGGGACTACAATGAGCAGTTCTTC
CASSLSGGDYNEQFF
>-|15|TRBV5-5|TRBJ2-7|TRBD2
TGTGCCAGCAGCTCGACTAGCGGGGGGCCCCAGGAGCAGTACTTC
CASSSTSGGPQEQYF
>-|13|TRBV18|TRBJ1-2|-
TGTGCCAGCTCGGAACTTACCTTTGTTGGCTACACCTTC
CASSELTFVGYTF
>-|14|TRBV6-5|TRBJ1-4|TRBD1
TGTGCCAGCAGAAGGACAGGGCTACCTGAAAAACTGTTTTTT
CASRRTGLPEKLFF
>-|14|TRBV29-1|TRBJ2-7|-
TGCAGCCCGGACGGTAAGTTAGGGTCCTACGAGCAGTACTTC
CSPDGKLGSYEQYF
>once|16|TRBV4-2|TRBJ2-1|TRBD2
TGTGCCAGCAGCCAAGGGGGACTAGCGGGGGTTAATGAGCAGTTCTTC
CASSQGGLAGVNEQFF
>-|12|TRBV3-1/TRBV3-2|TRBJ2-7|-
TGTGCCAGCAGCCAGTCAGGGGCCGAGCAGTACTTC
CASSQSGAEQYF
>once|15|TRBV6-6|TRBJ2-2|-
TGTGCCAGCAGAGCGTCGGGGGAAAACACCGGGGAGCTGTTTTTT
CASRASGENTGELFF
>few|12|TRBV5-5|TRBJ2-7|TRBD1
TGTGCCAGCAGCACGACAGGGGCCGAGCAGTACTTC
CASSTTGAEQYF
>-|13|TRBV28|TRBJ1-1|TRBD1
TGTGCCAGCAGTTCTCGGGACAGTCTTGAAGCTTTCTTT
CASSSRDSLEAFF
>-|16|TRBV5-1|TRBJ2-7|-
TGCGCCAGCAGCTTGGCTTTCGACACGAGCTCCTACGAGCAGTACTTC
CASSLAFDTSSYEQYF
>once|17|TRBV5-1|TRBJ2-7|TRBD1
TGCGCCAGCAGGGTATACCGGACAGGAGAGAGGGTCTACGAGCAGTACTTC
CASRVYRTGERVYEQYF